This is a list of T cell receptor beta chains from one sample in a study of CD8+CD57+ T cells in acquired aplastic anemia. TCRdb passed the reads through MiXCR, listing each CDR3 protein once. The sample contains around 500,000 distinct CDR3 sequences, around a third of which appear only once. Sequencing used sorted CD4+, CD8+, or CD8+CD57+ T cells (not recorded which) from PBMCs. All receptors derive from a human donor with aplastic anemia. Each CDR3 is given with its conserved first and last residue. The order of the fields is CDR3 protein, CDR3 DNA, clone size, D gene, J gene, V gene. A D gene is named only where the DNA matches it firmly. Rows give clone size only sometimes, using once, few, many, or a class for an expanded clone.

CDR3aa: CSARDLAPYEQYF; CDR3nt: TGCAGTGCTAGAGATCTCGCCCCCTACGAGCAGTACTTC; abundance: NA; d_gene: NA; j_gene: TRBJ2-7; v_gene: TRBV20-1
CDR3aa: CASSEGQGRFKGGYTF; CDR3nt: TGTGCCAGCAGTGAGGGACAGGGAAGGTTTAAGGGCGGCTACACCTTC; abundance: few; d_gene: TRBD1; j_gene: TRBJ1-2; v_gene: TRBV6-1
CDR3aa: CASSLGGQTTDTQYF; CDR3nt: TGCGCCAGCAGCTTGGGGGGACAGACCACAGATACGCAGTATTTT; abundance: NA; d_gene: TRBD1; j_gene: TRBJ2-3; v_gene: TRBV5-1
CDR3aa: CASRQGRDEQYF; CDR3nt: TGCGCCAGCAGACAGGGTCGCGACGAGCAGTACTTC; abundance: NA; d_gene: NA; j_gene: TRBJ2-7; v_gene: TRBV10-2
CDR3aa: CASSLGTGENIQYF; CDR3nt: TGTGCCAGCAGCTTAGGGACAGGGGAAAACATTCAGTACTTC; abundance: NA; d_gene: TRBD1; j_gene: TRBJ2-4; v_gene: TRBV5-6
CDR3aa: CATSRVPAPGVETQYF; CDR3nt: TGTGCCACCAGCAGAGTGCCGGCCCCGGGGGTGGAGACCCAGTACTTC; abundance: many; d_gene: NA; j_gene: TRBJ2-5; v_gene: TRBV15
CDR3aa: CASSASSGNTF; CDR3nt: TGTGCCAGCAGTGCCAGCTCTGGAAACACCTTC; abundance: NA; d_gene: NA; j_gene: TRBJ1-2; v_gene: TRBV2
CDR3aa: CASKTTAPAGGYTF; CDR3nt: TGTGCCAGCAAAACCACAGCCCCGGCGGGTGGCTACACCTTC; abundance: NA; d_gene: NA; j_gene: TRBJ1-2; v_gene: TRBV2
CDR3aa: CASSTRQAYEQYF; CDR3nt: TGTGCCAGCAGCACCCGCCAGGCGTACGAGCAGTACTTC; abundance: NA; d_gene: NA; j_gene: TRBJ2-7; v_gene: TRBV7-2
CDR3aa: CASSFRGDGNTIYF; CDR3nt: TGTGCCAGCAGCTTTAGAGGGGACGGAAACACCATATATTTT; abundance: NA; d_gene: NA; j_gene: TRBJ1-3; v_gene: TRBV11-2
CDR3aa: CASSLVVGTTDTQYF; CDR3nt: TGTGCCAGCAGCTTAGTCGTGGGGACCACAGATACGCAGTATTTT; abundance: NA; d_gene: NA; j_gene: TRBJ2-3; v_gene: TRBV11-2
CDR3aa: CTTGTLYNEQFF; CDR3nt: TGTACAACAGGGACACTTTACAATGAGCAGTTCTTC; abundance: NA; d_gene: NA; j_gene: TRBJ2-1; v_gene: TRBV28
CDR3aa: CSARQGPNTGELFF; CDR3nt: TGCAGTGCTAGGCAGGGGCCGAACACCGGGGAGCTGTTTTTT; abundance: few; d_gene: NA; j_gene: TRBJ2-2; v_gene: TRBV20-1
CDR3aa: CAISESSGAQGYTF; CDR3nt: TGTGCCATCAGTGAGTCGTCGGGGGCACAAGGCTACACCTTC; abundance: NA; d_gene: NA; j_gene: TRBJ1-2; v_gene: TRBV10-3
CDR3aa: CASSFRDYGYTF; CDR3nt: TGTGCCAGCAGCTTCCGGGACTACGGCTACACCTTC; abundance: NA; d_gene: NA; j_gene: TRBJ1-2; v_gene: TRBV7-3
CDR3aa: CASSYSDRAYEQYF; CDR3nt: TGTGCCAGCAGTTACTCGGATAGAGCCTACGAGCAGTACTTC; abundance: once; d_gene: NA; j_gene: TRBJ2-7; v_gene: TRBV11-3
CDR3aa: CASLTGGYNSPLHF; CDR3nt: TGTGCCAGCTTAACAGGGGGCTATAATTCACCCCTCCACTTT; abundance: NA; d_gene: TRBD1; j_gene: TRBJ1-6; v_gene: TRBV25-1
CDR3aa: CASSPRQGSAPWRSYEQYF; CDR3nt: TGTGCCAGTAGTCCGCGACAGGGCTCTGCCCCATGGCGTTCCTACGAGCAGTACTTC; abundance: NA; d_gene: TRBD1; j_gene: TRBJ2-7; v_gene: TRBV19
CDR3aa: CASSESPRTGCETQYF; CDR3nt: TGCGCCAGCAGTGAGTCCCCCCGAACAGGGTGCGAGACCCAGTACTTC; abundance: few; d_gene: NA; j_gene: TRBJ2-5; v_gene: TRBV10-2
CDR3aa: CASSDDRAGQPQHF; CDR3nt: TGCGCCAGCAGCGACGACAGGGCTGGTCAGCCCCAGCATTTT; abundance: few; d_gene: TRBD1; j_gene: TRBJ1-5; v_gene: TRBV4-1
CDR3aa: CATSRASGTGAGELFF; CDR3nt: TGTGCCACCAGCAGGGCTAGCGGGACAGGGGCCGGGGAGCTGTTTTTT; abundance: many; d_gene: NA; j_gene: TRBJ2-2; v_gene: TRBV15
CDR3aa: CASSQGGVGNSPLHF; CDR3nt: TGTGCCAGCAGCCAAGGGGGCGTGGGAAATTCACCCCTCCACTTT; abundance: NA; d_gene: TRBD1; j_gene: TRBJ1-6; v_gene: TRBV7-2
CDR3aa: CASSLKGRSGNTIYF; CDR3nt: TGTGCCAGCAGCTTGAAGGGCCGATCTGGAAACACCATATATTTT; abundance: NA; d_gene: NA; j_gene: TRBJ1-3; v_gene: TRBV5-8
CDR3aa: CASRYGGRGYTF; CDR3nt: TGTGCCAGCAGGTATGGCGGCCGGGGCTACACCTTC; abundance: NA; d_gene: NA; j_gene: TRBJ1-2; v_gene: TRBV25-1
CDR3aa: CASSLTEGQVNYGYTF; CDR3nt: TGTGCCAGCAGCTTAACGGAAGGACAGGTGAACTATGGCTACACCTTC; abundance: many; d_gene: TRBD1; j_gene: TRBJ1-2; v_gene: TRBV11-1
CDR3aa: CASSGGSSAFSGANVLTF; CDR3nt: TGTGCCAGCAGTGGGGGGAGCAGTGCTTTCTCTGGGGCCAACGTCCTGACTTTC; abundance: many; d_gene: NA; j_gene: TRBJ2-6; v_gene: TRBV25-1